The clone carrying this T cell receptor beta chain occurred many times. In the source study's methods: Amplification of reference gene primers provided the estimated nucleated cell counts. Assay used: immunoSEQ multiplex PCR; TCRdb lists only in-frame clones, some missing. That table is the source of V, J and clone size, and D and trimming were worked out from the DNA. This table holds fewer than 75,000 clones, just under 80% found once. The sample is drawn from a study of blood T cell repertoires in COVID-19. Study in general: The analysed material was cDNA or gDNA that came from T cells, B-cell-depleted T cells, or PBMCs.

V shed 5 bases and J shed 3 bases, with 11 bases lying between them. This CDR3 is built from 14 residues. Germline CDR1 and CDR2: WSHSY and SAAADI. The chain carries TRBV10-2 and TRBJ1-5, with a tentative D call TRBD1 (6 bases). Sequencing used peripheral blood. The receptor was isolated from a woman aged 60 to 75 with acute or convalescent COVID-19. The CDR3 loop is CASSLGQFNQPQHF. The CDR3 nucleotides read TGCGCCAGCAGTTTAGGACAGTTCAATCAGCCCCAGCATTTT.